A selection of T cell receptor beta chains follows, all from one sample in a study of CD8+CD57+ T cells in acquired aplastic anemia. TCRdb fed the reads into MiXCR, producing one record per CDR3 protein. In the table there are hundreds of thousands of distinct CDR3 sequences, around 72% of which are singletons. The specimen sequenced was sorted CD4+, CD8+, or CD8+CD57+ T cells (not recorded which) from PBMCs. These receptors all come from a human donor in good health, serving as a control. Both conserved end residues are part of each CDR3. D genes are given only for firm matches. The listing skips clone size in some rows; elsewhere it reads once, few, many or a size class.

>-|TRBJ2-6|few|TRBV9|15
TGTGCCAGCAGCCCCTGGAGCTCTGGGGCCAACGTCCTGACTTTC
CASSPWSSGANVLTF
>-|TRBJ2-5|-|TRBV7-6|15
TGTGCCAGCAGCCAAGATGGGCCGGGCGGCGAGACCCAGTACTTC
CASSQDGPGGETQYF
>-|TRBJ2-1|few|TRBV7-3|17
TGTGCCAGCAGCTTAGAAGGACCCGCGGGCCTCGACAATGAGCAGTTCTTC
CASSLEGPAGLDNEQFF
>-|TRBJ1-1|-|TRBV7-8|14
TGTGCCAGCAGCATAGGTGGGACCAACTATGGCTATTTCTTT
CASSIGGTNYGYFF
>TRBD1|TRBJ2-7|-|TRBV5-1|14
TGCGCCAGCCAGGGGGCCACCAACACTGGACCCCTCCACTTC
CASQGATNTGPLHF
>TRBD1|TRBJ1-4|-|TRBV7-2|16
TGTGCCAGCAGCCCCTCTCAAAGGGGGCGGAATGAAAAACTGTTTTTT
CASSPSQRGRNEKLFF
>TRBD1|TRBJ1-2|-|TRBV19|14
TGTGCCAGTACTAGACAGGGAGAAGAGCCCCAGCATACCTTC
CASTRQGEEPQHTF
>-|TRBJ2-1|-|TRBV6-5|17
TGTGCCAGCAGTTTAAGGTTAAGGGGCCCTCCCTACAATGAGCAGTTCTTC
CASSLRLRGPPYNEQFF
>TRBD2|TRBJ2-7|-|TRBV5-1|17
TGCGCCAGTCGCATAGGACTAGCGGGGGGGAGCTCCTACGAGCAGTACTTC
CASRIGLAGGSSYEQYF
>-|TRBJ1-5|many|TRBV5-8|15
TGTGCCAGCAGCTTGGTTGCGCCGGGAGATCAGCCCCAGCATTTT
CASSLVAPGDQPQHF
>TRBD1|TRBJ2-1|-|TRBV20-1|15
TGCGGTGCTCAACCCGACAGGGGAATGTACAATGAGCAGTTCTTC
CGAQPDRGMYNEQFF
>TRBD2|TRBJ2-7|-|TRBV6-5|14
TGTGCCAGCCGCCCGACTAGCGGGCCGGGGGAGCAGTACTTC
CASRPTSGPGEQYF
>-|TRBJ2-7|once|TRBV7-2|15
TGTGCCAGCAGCTTTTCAGGATACAGCTCCTACGAGCAGTACTTC
CASSFSGYSSYEQYF
>-|TRBJ2-3|-|TRBV25-1|15
TGTGCCAGCAGTTTGGGGTCTGAGGGCACAGATACGCAGTATTTT
CASSLGSEGTDTQYF
>TRBD1|TRBJ1-2|-|TRBV28|13
TGTGCCAGGAGCGACAGGGCGGCCTATGGCTACACATTC
CARSDRAAYGYTF
>-|TRBJ2-3|-|TRBV7-2|14
TGTGCCAGCAGCTTGGAGGCAGGCGGGGAGCTGTTTTTTTTT
CASSLEAGGELFFF
>TRBD2|TRBJ2-1|-|TRBV6-5|13
TGTGCCAGCCAGGGTGGGACTAGCAATGAGCAGTTCTTC
CASQGGTSNEQFF
>-|TRBJ1-2|-|TRBV5-8|15
TGTGCCAGCAGCCATGAATCTCAGACGTACTATGGCTACACCTTC
CASSHESQTYYGYTF
>-|TRBJ1-6|-|TRBV7-6|15
TGTGCCAGCAGCTCTGGCGCAGGAGGAGCGGAACCCCTCCACTTT
CASSSGAGGAEPLHF
>-|TRBJ2-7|-|TRBV29-1|12
TGCAGCGGTGCACAGGGTCGAGGCGAGCAGTACTTC
CSGAQGRGEQYF
>TRBD1|TRBJ2-1|-|TRBV24-1|17
TGTGCCACCAGTGATGCTCCGGGACAGGGGGCGGTGGATGAGCAGTTCTTC
CATSDAPGQGAVDEQFF
>TRBD1|TRBJ2-3|-|TRBV20-1|11
TGCAGTGCTAGGACAGGGATCCTCCCCCATTTT
CSARTGILPHF
>-|TRBJ1-1|once|TRBV6-4|12
TGTGCCACCAGCGAAGGGAACACTGAAGCTTTCTTT
CATSEGNTEAFF